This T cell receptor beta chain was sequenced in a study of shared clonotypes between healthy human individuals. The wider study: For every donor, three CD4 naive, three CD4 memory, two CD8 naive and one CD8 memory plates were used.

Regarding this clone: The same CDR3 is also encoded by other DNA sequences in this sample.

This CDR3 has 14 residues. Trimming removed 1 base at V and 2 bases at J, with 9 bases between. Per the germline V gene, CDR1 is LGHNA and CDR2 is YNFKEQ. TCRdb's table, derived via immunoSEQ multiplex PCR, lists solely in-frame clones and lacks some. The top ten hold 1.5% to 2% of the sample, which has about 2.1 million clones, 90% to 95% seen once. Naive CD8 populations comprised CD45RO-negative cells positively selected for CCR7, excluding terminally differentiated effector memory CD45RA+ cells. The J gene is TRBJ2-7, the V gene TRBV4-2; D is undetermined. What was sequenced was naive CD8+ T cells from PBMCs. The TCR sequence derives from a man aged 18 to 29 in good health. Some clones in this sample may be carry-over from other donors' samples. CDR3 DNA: TGTGCCAGCAGCCAAGGAGGCTCCACCTACGAGCAGTACTTC. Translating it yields CASSQGGSTYEQYF.